This TCR beta chain was found in a study of cytomegalovirus exposure and HLA in healthy donors. Donors sampled were nominally healthy, though unrecorded immune exposures were likely. Study-level results: A later analysis reportedly identified an Asian-associated ancestry cluster as carrying fewer N-insertions than the roughly 700-donor mean. In an earlier analysis, about 87% or about 30%: the productive usage of most TCR beta V segments.

This clone came up a few times. Antigen unknown. The primer mix had 60 Vbeta and 13 Jbeta primers. Clones were sequenced by immunoSEQ multiplex PCR, and TCRdb holds only the in-frame ones, with some missing. The sample has approximately 110,000 clones, 55% to 70% seen once. The receptor was isolated from a woman in her twenties or thirties in good health and CMV-seronegative. Sample: PBMCs.

For the CDR3, the DNA is TGTGCCAGCGGGGGGGGTAGCGGGGTTCGAGAGACCCAGTACTTC. Amino acid sequence: CASGGGSGVRETQYF. This chain joins TRBV6-1 and TRBJ2-5; 8 bases are a match to TRBD2. The V and J ends lost 8 bases and 4 bases, in that order; junction bases with no gene match: 12. The V gene's germline CDR1 is MNHNS and CDR2 SASEGT. This CDR3 has 15 residues.